Reported below is one T cell receptor (beta chain). Its antigen is currently unknown. This sample is part of a study of CD8+ T cells in alopecia areata. The CDR3 runs to 14 residues. Germline V lookup: CDR1 MNHNS, CDR2 SASEGT. V lost 6 bases and J lost 8, with 17 bases in between. Points from the study as a whole: Higher clonality and more expanded CD8+ clones appeared in lesional than normal scalp.

The authors extracted RNA and reverse transcribed it into cDNA as the sequencing template. Some clones are missing from TCRdb's copy, which holds only in-frame ones; the method was immunoSEQ multiplex PCR. The sample gives around 190,000 clones, 64% of which show up once; 4% to 5% is in the top ten. The treatment is: oral pan-JAK inhibitor, 5-10 mg twice daily. Here the sequenced sample was CD4+ T cells sorted from blood, taken at week 4, from a patient treated with tofacitinib. This clonotype originated in a human donor with alopecia areata. The J gene is TRBJ2-1, the V gene TRBV6-1; maybe TRBD2 (5 bases). CDR3 DNA: TGTGCCAGCAGCCGGGGTGGGGTAGTCGATGAGCAGTTCTTC. Translated, it gives CASSRGGVVDEQFF.